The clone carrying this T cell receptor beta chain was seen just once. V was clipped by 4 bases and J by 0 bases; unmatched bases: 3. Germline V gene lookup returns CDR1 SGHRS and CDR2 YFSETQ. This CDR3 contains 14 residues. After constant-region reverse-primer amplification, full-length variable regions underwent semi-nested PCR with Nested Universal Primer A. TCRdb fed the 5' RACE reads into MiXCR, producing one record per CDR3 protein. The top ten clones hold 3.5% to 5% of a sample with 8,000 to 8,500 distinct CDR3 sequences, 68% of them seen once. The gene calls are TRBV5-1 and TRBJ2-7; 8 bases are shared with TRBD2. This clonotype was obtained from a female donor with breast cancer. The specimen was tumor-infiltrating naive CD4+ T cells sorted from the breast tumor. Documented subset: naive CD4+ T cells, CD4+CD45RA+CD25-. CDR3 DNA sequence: TGCGCCAGCAGCCTTAGCGGGAACTCCTACGAGCAGTACTTC. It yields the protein CASSLSGNSYEQYF.